This entry features one T cell receptor beta chain sequence. Its antigen is currently unknown. Germline CDR1 reads SGHTA; CDR2 reads FQGNSA. This CDR3 is 16 amino acids long. V lost 4 bases, J lost 2 bases, and 4 bases stayed unmatched. At the time of sampling, donors were nominally healthy, though unrecorded immune exposures were likely. The entry originates in a study of cytomegalovirus exposure and HLA in healthy donors. Study-wide results and limits: A later analysis found common viral pathogens apparently linked to several of the most significant clusters.

In the PCR, 60 Vbeta and 13 Jbeta primers were used. The data were produced by immunoSEQ multiplex PCR, yet TCRdb's version contains in-frame clones alone and is incomplete. The table has roughly 200,000 clones, 77% seen once. The clonotype comes from a woman in her twenties or thirties in good health and CMV-seropositive. The chain couples TRBV7-2 to TRBJ2-3; 12 bases are a match to TRBD2. Sequencing input: PBMCs. The CDR3 protein is CASSSRLAGVTDTQYF. CDR3 DNA: TGTGCCAGCAGCTCCCGACTAGCGGGGGTCACAGATACGCAGTATTTT.